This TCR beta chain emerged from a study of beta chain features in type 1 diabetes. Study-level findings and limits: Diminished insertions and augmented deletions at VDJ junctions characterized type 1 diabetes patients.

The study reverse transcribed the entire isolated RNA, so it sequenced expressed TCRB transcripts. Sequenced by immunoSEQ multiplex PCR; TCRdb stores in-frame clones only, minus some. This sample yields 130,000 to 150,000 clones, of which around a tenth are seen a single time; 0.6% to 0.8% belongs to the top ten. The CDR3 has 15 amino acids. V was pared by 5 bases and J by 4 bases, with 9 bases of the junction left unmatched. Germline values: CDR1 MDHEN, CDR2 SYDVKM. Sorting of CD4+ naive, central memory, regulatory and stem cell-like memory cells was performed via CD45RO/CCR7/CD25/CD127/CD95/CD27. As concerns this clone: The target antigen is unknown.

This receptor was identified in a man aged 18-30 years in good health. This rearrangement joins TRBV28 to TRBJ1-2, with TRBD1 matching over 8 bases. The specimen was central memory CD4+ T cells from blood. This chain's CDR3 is CASSARDRPVYGYTF. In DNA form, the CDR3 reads TGTGCCAGCAGTGCCAGGGACAGGCCAGTCTATGGCTACACCTTC.